This T cell receptor beta chain was obtained from a study of CD8 T cells in Susac syndrome. It was with random hexamers that about 0.45 to 1 ug RNA was reverse transcribed. The CDR3 of TCR beta was amplified by immunoSEQ multiplex PCR across 54 Vbeta and 13 Jbeta. Each CDR3 protein gets one entry after TCRdb re-called the immunoSEQ multiplex PCR reads with MiXCR. This table has approximately 180,000 distinct CDR3 sequences, about 91% appearing once. The germline V gene encodes CDR1 MNHEY and CDR2 SMNVEV (reference sequence). The CDR3 runs to 16 residues. Trimming removed 3 bases from V and 7 bases from J; junction bases left unmatched: 8.

This chain joins TRBV27 and TRBJ2-2; 10 positions agree with TRBD1. Sequencing used CD4+ T cells from PBMCs. The receptor was derived from a human donor with Susac syndrome. CDR3 bases: TGTGCCAGCAGTTTCGCCGGGACAGGGGTGATCGGGGAGCTGTTTTTT. Amino acid sequence: CASSFAGTGVIGELFF.